This TCR beta chain was identified in a study of cytomegalovirus exposure and HLA in healthy donors (dated by TCRdb to the late 2010s). Regarding the complete study: In an earlier analysis of some 610 of the donors, around 300 Gb of sequence data and 95 million to 130 million unique TCR beta sequences from approximately 180 million T cells were reported. Roughly 300 gigabases of sequencing data and tens of millions of unique TCR sequences were included in an early release covering 500 to 750 HLA-typed donors. The genetic ancestry cluster associated with self-reported Caucasian donors included about 81% of the 398 genotyped donors. The study was designed to test whether signatures of past pathogen exposure could be identified by cataloging public T cell receptors. The T cell repertoires of several hundred subjects were profiled by immunosequencing and related to cytomegalovirus serostatus. A separate validation cohort of over 95 different subjects was used in addition to the approximately 670-subject first cohort. The study combined high-throughput TCR immunosequencing, statistical association of individual TCRs with disease status, and machine learning to predict cytomegalovirus infection status. To study patterns of TCR occurrence, a later analysis re-analyzed previously published TCR beta repertoires from several hundred donors and added high-resolution HLA genotyping. Rather than drawing on any new phenotypic data, the later analysis identified candidate immune exposures from TCR beta sequences and the way those sequences occurred across donors. In an earlier analysis of several hundred of the donors, high-throughput TCR beta sequencing was used to judge whether each TCR beta V gene segment behaved as functional or pseudogenic. Alongside the repertoire data, information on donor age, sex, ethnicity and CMV serostatus was compiled. A later genetic analysis used genome-wide SNP genotypes for 398 of the 666 donors, treating that subset as a discovery cohort. All discovery cohort repertoires had been generated using a single sequencing platform. Class I and class II HLA loci were covered by the typing at four-digit resolution. The number of donors typed differed by locus, with about 620-630 for A, B, C, DRB1 and DQB1, over 500 for DQA1, 606 for DPA1, and about 450 for DPB1. Four to six DR-DQ haplotypes were handled as single units for association and clustering, since linkage in the cohort was strong. Across 398 genotyped donors of the cohort, an average of approximately 240,000 unique TCR beta nucleotide sequences per donor were sequenced, and roughly 18% of those sequences were non-productive.

The library was built by means of the immunoSEQ multiplex PCR assay. A mixture of 60 forward primers for TCR Vbeta segments and 13 reverse primers for TCR Jbeta segments was used in the multiplex PCR. The CDR3 region of rearranged TCR beta genes was amplified from genomic DNA by a multiplex PCR assay. Amplified TCR beta libraries were sequenced as 87-base-pair reads on the Illumina HiSeq System. The authors' analysis ran thus. Across the 666 repertoires, a later analysis counted tens of millions of unique TCR beta chains, about 10 million of which were shared by at least two donors. To remove PCR and sequencing errors, raw reads were error-corrected and collapsed into unique sequences using a nearest-neighbor algorithm that merged closely related sequences. To assign V, D and J gene segments, CDR3 sequences were aligned to IMGT reference sequences. For a sequence to be retained, a match of at least six nucleotides was required to both a V gene segment and a J gene segment. A rearrangement was called productive if the CDR3 had no stop codons and remained in frame with V and J, and every other rearrangement was called non-productive. CDR3 was defined according to IMGT convention as the region running from the second conserved V-encoded cysteine to the conserved J-encoded phenylalanine. In an earlier analysis of some 550 of the donors, sequences lacking an unambiguous match to a single V gene segment were excluded. An earlier analysis of a few hundred of the donors called V segments functional above 56.7% productive rearrangements and segregating when the between-donor standard deviation exceeded 5%. A statistical classification framework was developed to diagnose cytomegalovirus status using the catalog of TCR beta chain sequences. In a later analysis, V and J genes were assigned by comparing TCR nucleotide sequences against IMGT/GENE-DB human TR gene sequences. In a later analysis, CDR3 sequences and most-parsimonious VDJ recombination scenarios were assigned using the TCRdist pipeline. In a later analysis, each TCR beta chain was defined by its CDR3 amino acid sequence together with its V-gene family, and reads lacking a unique V-gene family were excluded. As a way to deal with suspected cross-contamination and a sequencing artifact, a later analysis dropped 592 nucleotide sequences that were highly shared and had low generation probability. For each public chain, a later analysis derived a clonal expansion index from normalized ranks of inferred template counts within each repertoire. Generation probabilities in a later analysis came from a VDJ recombination model fitted to out-of-frame rearrangements, and those results were checked against IGoR. In a later analysis, TCR-TCR, TCR-HLA and TCR-CMV co-occurrence was scored with hypergeometric tests, and a repertoire-size bias correction was applied to TCR pairs. To estimate false discovery rates, a later analysis permuted the HLA or CMV assignments 20 times. A later analysis grouped co-occurring TCRs with DBSCAN, adding TCRdist sequence similarity when clustering within HLA-allele-positive subsets. For co-occurrence clustering, repertoires with fewer than 30,000 or more than 120,000 public chains were excluded, along with about five repertoires with anomalous nucleotide sharing. Drawn from immuneACCESS, this table holds only the in-frame rearrangements with V and J called that TCRdb kept. Clones are partly lost; checked studies trace under half to an unresolved V gene and leave the rest unexplained. V, J and clone size reflect that table, while D and trimming were determined from the DNA. The sample table holds roughly 200,000 clones, of which over 9.5% were seen once. The ten largest make up 7.8% of the sample.

In this sample, this clone turned up a few times. There is no known antigen for this receptor. No base qualities exist here, and no much larger clone lies one base off it. The cohort consisted of some 670 healthy bone marrow donors. At the time of sampling, every cohort member was nominally healthy, though immune exposures that went unrecorded were likely present. The donor tested CMV seropositive and was one of the 289 seropositive cohort members. A peripheral blood sample was collected from each donor, and TCR beta sequencing was performed on peripheral blood mononuclear cells. The Qiagen DNeasy Blood Extraction Kit was used to extract genomic DNA from the blood cell samples. Including the terminal cysteine and phenylalanine, the CDR3 comprises 15 residues. The read is trimmed to its CDR3 DNA, 45 bases read in frame from base 1. From a lookup of the germline V gene (reference sequence), CDR1 and CDR2 are SGHNT and YYREEE. The junction carries 20 bases between V and J, which are trimmed by 4 bases and 7 bases respectively.

Broader findings and caveats from the paper: In vitro tests confirmed that three of the cytomegalovirus-associated TCR beta chains recognize cytomegalovirus antigens. In the study, about 150 TCR beta chains were listed as associated with cytomegalovirus. V-gene and J-gene trimming of TCR beta chains was associated with a missense DCLRE1C variant in a later genetic analysis, and the association was replicated in an independent cohort. A cluster of highly shared sequence variants was judged likely to represent a technical artifact of the sequencing pipeline. According to a later analysis, TCR association rates differed among HLA loci, with DRB1 alleles showing the most associated TCRs and HLA-C alleles showing the fewest. Several of the top co-occurrence clusters appeared to be linked to parvovirus B19, influenza, CMV and Epstein-Barr virus, according to a later analysis. Across donors, most TCR sequences were observed very rarely, whereas some public TCRs were present in many individuals. At a false discovery rate of 0.05, a later analysis linked some 18,000 TCR beta sequences to specific HLA alleles. Sequencing depth was assumed to be roughly uniform across donors in the presence/absence analyses, though that assumption may not hold. When HLA alleles, especially DR and DQ, strongly co-occurred, TCR associations were difficult to assign to individual alleles. Linkage disequilibrium might explain the correlated functional status among segregating V segments, but an unknown experimental factor could not be excluded. The 87-base-pair reads could not distinguish some IMGT-functional V segments, including TRBV6-2 and TRBV6-3, so those segments were excluded. Immune exposure information for the cohort was limited to CMV serostatus. The authors suggested that the approach could potentially be extended to other disease states and immunological phenotypes. Because HLA typing was missing for some donors at each locus, association tests included only the typed subset. The cohort was sequenced for TCR beta chains only, and without alpha or paired-chain data the features that could be detected were limited. In an earlier analysis of about 550 of the donors, most TCR beta V segments were observed in productive rearrangements about 87% or about 30% of the time, broadly matching IMGT annotations. Compared with equally common non-associated chains, HLA-associated TCR beta chains in a later analysis were more clonally expanded and had lower generation probabilities. About 17 rarely observed V segments, including chromosome 9 orphons, were excluded from the earlier analysis of several hundred of the donors because counts were too low. In both the original and validation cohorts, the classifier was reported to diagnose cytomegalovirus status with high specificity and sensitivity. Compared with the roughly 700-donor mean, donors in an Asian-associated ancestry cluster had fewer N-insertions in productive TCRs, according to a later genetic analysis. A further reported finding was that TCR beta sequences accurately predicted the HLA-A and HLA-B alleles for most subjects in the first cohort. According to a later analysis, most CMV-associated TCR beta chains appeared to be HLA-restricted, and the HLA associations seemed to be driven largely by CMV exposure.

Rearrangement joined TRBV5-4 to TRBJ1-1; tentative D gene TRBD1, with 5 bases matching. This TCR came from a man aged 50-59 years in good health and CMV-seropositive. The sample consisted of PBMCs. The DNA sequence is given as TGTGCCAGCAGCGACGGGGGGAGGGGCAGCGGTGAAGCTTTCTTT. Its translation reads: CASSDGGRGSGEAFF.